The source of this T cell receptor (beta chain) is a study of blood T cell repertoires in COVID-19. Study information: Material from acute and convalescent COVID-19 was sourced from the United States, Italy and Spain. From T cells, B-cell-depleted T cells, or PBMCs came the material, which was cDNA or gDNA.

This table comes from immunoSEQ multiplex PCR, and its TCRdb copy is limited to in-frame clones, with some not included. The sample has approximately 150,000 clones, 85% to 90% seen once. Sequencing was carried out using peripheral blood. The sequence was obtained from a man of 80 years or more with acute or convalescent COVID-19.

CDR3 in amino acids: CASSSTGLGTEAFF. In DNA form, the CDR3 reads TGTGCCAGCAGTTCCACAGGGTTGGGCACTGAAGCTTTCTTT. The gene calls are TRBV25-1 and TRBJ1-1, with a weak D call TRBD1 (6 bases). V was trimmed by 5 bases and J by 4 bases, leaving 14 bases between them. The CDR3 length is 14 residues. From germline, CDR1 is MGHDK and CDR2 SYGVNS.